What follows is one T cell receptor beta chain and its context. Authors' analysis steps: Estimation of nucleated cell counts was performed using reference gene primer amplification. Repertoires were generated with immunoSEQ multiplex PCR, while TCRdb's copy carries only in-frame clones and drops some. That table furnishes V, J and clone size, whereas the DNA furnished D and trimming. This table holds about 100,000 clones, about nine tenths found once. The data were obtained in a study of blood T cell repertoires in COVID-19. Study-wide context: The origin of the acute and convalescent COVID-19 samples was the United States, Italy and Spain. PBMCs, B-cell-depleted T cells, or T cells were the source of the cDNA or gDNA that made up the material.

Germline CDR1 is MDHEN and CDR2 is SYDVKM. The length of the CDR3 is 14 residues. V shed 7 bases and J shed 1 base, with 12 bases lying between them. The TCR sequence derives from a man aged 45-65 years with active or convalescent COVID-19. This chain links TRBV28 with TRBJ2-3, with TRBD2 as a possible D gene (6 bases). Sequencing was performed on peripheral blood. CDR3 nucleotides: TGTGCCAGCACCCGTCTAGCGCGCACAGATACGCAGTATTTT. Translation gives CASTRLARTDTQYF.